The 29 T cell receptor beta chains given below trace back to one sample, sequenced in a study of cytotoxic CD8 clonotypes in ibrutinib-treated CLL. Measured with immunoSEQ multiplex PCR; TCRdb has only the in-frame clones, and not every one. This sample has approximately 6,000 clones, with roughly 70% found just once. The material sequenced was PBMCs, taken before ibrutinib treatment. The receptors were gathered from a human donor with chronic lymphocytic leukemia.

The CDR3 DNA sequence: TGTGCCAGTAGTATAAAGGCGGGGGGACCCTACGAGCAGTACTTC. It is translated as CASSIKAGGPYEQYF. This chain connects TRBV19 to TRBJ2-7; 8 bases match TRBD2. The CDR3 runs 15 residues. Trimming cost V 2 bases and J 2 bases; bases outside gene matches: 5. Per germline, CDR1 LNHDA and CDR2 SQIVND (reference sequence). The entire variable domain, with the rest obtained from reference TRBV19 and TRBJ2-7, is as follows: DGGITQSPKYLFRKEGQNVTLSCEQNLNHDAMYWYRQDPGQGLRLIYYSQIVNDFQKGDIAEGYSVSREKKESFPLTVTSAQKNPTAFYLCASSIKAGGPYEQYFGPGTRLTVT.

The V gene is TRBV4-1, the J gene TRBJ1-2; no firm D call. CDR1 and CDR2 from the germline V gene are MGHRA and YSYEKL. The length of the CDR3 is 16 residues. Deletions cut 1 base from V and 6 bases from J, with 18 bases between. The CDR3 reads CASSQVANSLPDGYTF. CDR3 nucleotide sequence: TGCGCCAGCAGCCAAGTCGCGAACAGCCTTCCCGATGGCTACACCTTC.

V gene TRBV5-1 combines with J gene TRBJ2-7; 9 positions match TRBD2. The CDR3 spans 12 residues. Unmatched junction bases numbered 4, after V lost 7 bases and J lost 5 bases. Looked up from germline, CDR1 is SGHRS and CDR2 is YFSETQ. CDR3 region: CASSASGDEQYF. DNA for the CDR3: TGCGCCAGCTCGGCTAGCGGGGACGAGCAGTACTTC.

The sample holds a few counts of this clone. The genes are TRBV27 and TRBJ1-2, with D maybe TRBD1 (5 bases). The CDR3 runs to 15 residues. Trimming cost V 6 bases and J 8 bases, with 22 bases left between them. The germline V gene encodes CDR1 MNHEY and CDR2 SMNVEV (reference sequence). DNA for the CDR3: TGTGCCAGCAGCTTCGGTAGGGACGGGCTTGGCGGCTACACCTTC. Protein: CASSFGRDGLGGYTF.

The rearrangement joins TRBV27 to TRBJ1-1, with TRBD1 as a possible D gene (5 bases). Trimming cost V 3 bases and J 4 bases, with 15 bases left between them. The CDR3 loop spans 15 amino acids. Germline CDR1 reads MNHEY; CDR2 reads SMNVEV (reference sequence). The chain's CDR3 is CASSFSSGMATEAFF. In DNA form, the CDR3 reads TGTGCCAGCAGTTTCAGCTCAGGGATGGCCACTGAAGCTTTCTTT.

This chain links TRBV10-3 with TRBJ2-7; 12 bases are shared with TRBD2. Germline trimming cut 5 bases from V and 7 bases from J; bases unmatched to any gene: 12. Germline V CDR1 and CDR2: ENHRY, SYGVKD. The CDR3 is made up of 16 amino acids. CDR3 residues: CAISQPPGLAGDEQYF. CDR3 bases: TGTGCCATCAGTCAGCCGCCGGGACTAGCGGGTGATGAGCAGTACTTC.

The chain couples TRBV20-1 to TRBJ2-3; D unclear. V dropped 5 bases and J dropped 3 bases, with 3 bases sitting between them. The CDR3 is made up of 10 amino acids. Germline V lookup: CDR1 DFQATT, CDR2 SNEGSKA (reference sequence). In nucleotides, the CDR3 is TGCAGTGCTTCAACAGATACGCAGTATTTT. It is translated as CSASTDTQYF.

The J gene is TRBJ2-5, the V gene TRBV2; 14 nucleotides agree with TRBD2. CDR3 length equals 19 residues. Germline trimming cut 5 bases from V and 5 bases from J; bases unmatched to any gene: 16. From germline, CDR1 is SNHLY and CDR2 FYNNEI. CDR3 DNA sequence: TGTGCCAGCAGTTCGGTCCCGGGACTAGCGGGGGCCCTGAGGGAGACCCAGTACTTC. This codes for CASSSVPGLAGALRETQYF.

The rearrangement joins TRBV5-6 to TRBJ2-1, with D perhaps TRBD2 (6 bases). Germline V gene sequence: CDR1 SGHDT, CDR2 YYEEEE. The CDR3 totals 15 residues. Trimming shortened V by 2 bases and J by 1 base, and 10 bases separated the two germline ends. Written as DNA, the CDR3 is TGTGCCAGCAGCTTAGGGACTCAATCCTACAATGAGCAGTTCTTC. Translating gives CASSLGTQSYNEQFF.

This chain joins TRBV4-2 and TRBJ1-5; no clear D gene. The CDR3 runs to 16 residues. Germline values: CDR1 LGHNA, CDR2 YNFKEQ. Trimming pared 0 bases from V and 5 bases from J, leaving 14 bases between. The CDR3 bases are TGTGCCAGCAGCCAAGAAAAGGCAGGATCTTATCAGCCCCAGCATTTT. Translation: CASSQEKAGSYQPQHF.

To note about this clone: A far larger clone is just one base off, so this is likely a read error. The rearrangement uses TRBV7-8 and TRBJ2-7; unclear D gene. CDR1 is SGHVS, CDR2 FQNEAQ, per germline. This CDR3 has 15 residues. CDR3 sequence (DNA): TGTGCCAGCAGCTTACGGGCAGGCCGCGATTCACCCCTCCACTTC. It codes for CASSLRAGRDSPLHF.

The table lists this clone with a few counts. This same CDR3 is encoded by further DNA sequences in the sample. The chain has TRBV27 and TRBJ2-5; D possibly corresponds to TRBD2 (5 bases). V lost 2 bases, J lost 5 bases, and 9 bases lay in between. Germline assignment: CDR1 MNHEY and CDR2 SMNVEV (reference sequence). The CDR3 runs to 13 residues. The CDR3 DNA follows: TGTGCCAGCAGTTTAACGAGGGAGGAGACCCAGTACTTC. Amino acid sequence: CASSLTREETQYF.

This rearrangement joins TRBV19 to TRBJ2-2; D gene unclear. The ends were cut back, 3 bases at V and 4 bases at J, with 12 bases in the middle. Germline V gene sequence: CDR1 LNHDA, CDR2 SQIVND (reference sequence). The CDR3 runs to 15 residues. In DNA form, the CDR3 reads TGTGCCAGTAGTATTGGCAGCTACACCACCGGGGAGCTGTTTTTT. It translates to CASSIGSYTTGELFF.

J is TRBJ2-1 and V is TRBV9; TRBD2 agrees at 12 bases. The CDR3 consists of 16 residues. In germline, CDR1 is SGDLS, CDR2 YYNGEE. The V and J ends lost 4 bases and 8 bases, in that order; junction bases with no gene match: 10. The CDR3 region is CASSSGPSGGEHEQFF. Here the CDR3 DNA reads TGTGCCAGCAGCTCCGGCCCTAGCGGGGGGGAACATGAGCAGTTCTTC.

This clone occurred a few times. The chain links TRBV5-1 to TRBJ2-3; D not resolved. Trimming cost V 5 bases and J 6 bases, with 10 bases left between them. The CDR3 runs to 12 residues. Germline loops: CDR1 SGHRS, CDR2 YFSETQ. The CDR3 nucleotides are TGCGCCAGCAGTTCACAGAGGGATACGCAGTATTTT. It yields the protein CASSSQRDTQYF.

The chain employs TRBV16 and TRBJ1-6, with D perhaps matching TRBD1 (6 bases). The CDR3 runs to 16 residues. Trimming removed 2 bases at V and 9 bases at J, with 17 bases between. Germline-derived CDR1 and CDR2 are KGHSY and FQNENV. Here the CDR3 reads CASSQTEARTASPLHF. For the CDR3, the DNA is TGTGCCAGCAGCCAAACCGAGGCTCGGACAGCTTCACCCCTCCACTTT.

The J gene is TRBJ1-4, the V gene TRBV2; 10 positions agree with TRBD1. The CDR3 consists of 17 residues. CDR1 and CDR2 (germline): SNHLY, FYNNEI. V trimming: 7 bases; J trimming: 7 bases; junction bases outside the gene matches: 15. The CDR3: CASMNQWTGGLSEKLFF. The CDR3 coding sequence is TGTGCCAGCATGAACCAATGGACAGGGGGGTTATCTGAAAAACTGTTTTTT.

This clone was observed a single time. V usage is TRBV18 and J usage is TRBJ2-7; no clear D. Germline V CDR1 and CDR2: KGHSH, LQKENI. With 6 bases removed from V and 0 bases from J, the gap between germline ends came to 6 bases. There are 12 residues in the CDR3. Here the CDR3 reads CASSPGSYEQYF. CDR3 sequence (DNA): TGTGCCAGCTCCCCCGGCTCCTACGAGCAGTACTTC.

This clone ranks as large. The same CDR3 is also encoded by other DNA sequences in this sample. V and J are TRBV27 and TRBJ2-5; D is perhaps TRBD1 (5 bases). CDR1 is MNHEY, CDR2 SMNVEV, per germline (reference sequence). Trimming pared 2 bases from V and 3 bases from J, leaving 7 bases between. The CDR3 runs to 13 residues. CDR3: CASSLTREETQYF. The CDR3 region has the DNA TGTGCCAGCAGTTTAACCAGGGAAGAGACCCAGTACTTC.

The V and J genes are TRBV5-4 and TRBJ2-2, with 7 bases matching TRBD1. The germline V gene encodes CDR1 SGHNT and CDR2 YYREEE (reference sequence). The ends lost 4 bases at V and 4 bases at J; junction bases unmatched: 7. The CDR3 runs 15 residues. CDR3 nucleotide sequence: TGTGCCAGCAGCCCCATAACAGGGGTCACCGGGGAGCTGTTTTTT. As protein: CASSPITGVTGELFF.

This clone has just a few counts. The chain combines TRBV7-6 with TRBJ1-5; possible D gene TRBD1, 6 bases. The CDR3 has 15 amino acids. The germline V and J ends were trimmed by 5 bases and 1 base, with 12 bases remaining between them. The germline CDR1 and CDR2 sequences are SGHVS and FNYEAQ. The CDR3 reads CASSPTGFSNQPQHF. The DNA of the CDR3 is TGTGCCAGCAGCCCCACAGGGTTCAGCAATCAGCCCCAGCATTTT.

This clone was seen once. The rearrangement joins TRBV9 to TRBJ2-1, with D perhaps being TRBD1 or TRBD2 (6 bases each). This CDR3 is 15 amino acids long. Deletions cut 4 bases from V and 1 base from J, with 12 bases between. CDR1 and CDR2 (germline): SGDLS, YYNGEE. The CDR3 DNA reads as TGTGCCAGCAGCCAAAGGGGGGCGTCCTACAATGAGCAGTTCTTC. This encodes CASSQRGASYNEQFF.

The J gene is TRBJ1-5, the V gene TRBV7-2, with 9 nucleotides matching TRBD1. The CDR3 has 16 amino acids. Trimming took 4 bases from V and 6 from J; bases not matched to a gene: 10. CDR1 SGHTA and CDR2 FQGNSA come from the germline V gene. The CDR3 is CASSSPGQGSFQPQHF. CDR3 DNA sequence: TGTGCCAGCAGCTCTCCGGGACAGGGTAGTTTTCAGCCCCAGCATTTT. The full variable domain, rest sourced from reference TRBV7-2 and TRBJ1-5, is GAGVSQSPSNKVTEKGKDVELRCDPISGHTALYWYRQSLGQGLEFLIYFQGNSAPDKSGLPSDRFSAERTGGSVSTLTIQRTQQEDSAVYLCASSSPGQGSFQPQHFGDGTRLSIL.

The chain carries TRBV19 and TRBJ1-5; tentatively, D is TRBD1 (6 bases). CDR1 is LNHDA and CDR2 is SQIVND in the germline V gene (reference sequence). The CDR3 consists of 13 residues. Trimming removed 9 bases at V and 4 bases at J, with 13 bases between. The CDR3 region has the DNA TGTGCCAGCCATACAGGGTTGAATCAGCCCCAGCATTTT. Protein: CASHTGLNQPQHF.

This chain uses TRBV4-3 with TRBJ1-5; 8 bases map to TRBD1. Losses at the gene ends were 4 bases for V and 5 bases for J; bases not matched to a gene: 4. The CDR3 covers 14 residues. The germline V gene has CDR1 LGHNA and CDR2 YSLEER. CDR3 loop: CASSPQGGDQPQHF. The DNA of the CDR3 is TGCGCCAGCAGCCCACAGGGGGGGGATCAGCCCCAGCATTTT.

Here the CDR3 DNA reads TGCGCCAGCAGCCGGACAACTACAGGCTATAATTCACCCCTCCACTTT. This gives the protein CASSRTTTGYNSPLHF. The V gene is TRBV4-1, the J gene TRBJ1-6, with a tentative D call TRBD1 (5 bases). Germline V gene lookup returns CDR1 MGHRA and CDR2 YSYEKL. V was shortened by 4 bases and J by 3 bases, with 13 bases between the two germline ends. CDR3 length: 16 residues.

The chain links TRBV15 to TRBJ2-1; 7 bases fit TRBD1. Germline CDR1 reads LNHNV; CDR2 reads YYDKDF (reference sequence). The CDR3 loop spans 16 amino acids. The V and J ends lost 3 bases and 3 bases, in that order; junction bases with no gene match: 8. Written as DNA, the CDR3 is TGTGCCACCAGCAGCACAGGGGCGACCTACTACAATGAGCAGTTCTTC. Translation: CATSSTGATYYNEQFF.

V is TRBV9 and J is TRBJ2-1; tentative D call: TRBD2 (6 bases). CDR1 is SGDLS and CDR2 is YYNGEE in the germline V gene. V dropped 0 bases and J dropped 8 bases, with 15 bases sitting between them. The CDR3 loop spans 15 amino acids. This chain's CDR3 is CASSVAGGALDEQFF. As DNA, the CDR3 is TGTGCCAGCAGCGTAGCCGGCGGGGCTTTGGATGAGCAGTTCTTC.

This clone came up once. The chain joins TRBV4-1 to TRBJ1-2; D remains unclear. Deletions cut 0 bases from V and 4 bases from J, with 3 bases between. From germline, CDR1 is MGHRA and CDR2 YSYEKL. This CDR3 spans 12 amino acids. The CDR3 DNA sequence: TGCGCCAGCAGCCAAGAAAGCTATGGCTACACCTTC. This sequence encodes CASSQESYGYTF.